The 2 T cell receptor beta chains below were found in one sample sequenced in a study of blood T cell repertoires in COVID-19. Sequenced by immunoSEQ multiplex PCR; TCRdb stores in-frame clones only, minus some. The sample comprises 240,000 or so clones, roughly 83% of which are singletons, and about 12% rests with the top ten. Specimen: peripheral blood. The source of these receptors is a man of 80 years or more with acute or convalescent COVID-19.

This clone was picked up one time. The chain uses TRBV6-5 and TRBJ2-7; TRBD2 aligns across 9 bases. This CDR3 spans 15 amino acids. Germline trimming cut 10 bases from V and 5 bases from J; bases unmatched to any gene: 15. Per germline, CDR1 MNHEY and CDR2 SVGAGI. The CDR3 region is CATQSTIAGEDEQYF. CDR3 DNA: TGTGCCACCCAATCGACTATAGCGGGAGAGGACGAGCAGTACTTC.

J is TRBJ2-5 and V is TRBV5-4, with D uncertain. Germline-derived CDR1 and CDR2 are SGHNT and YYREEE (reference sequence). The V end was cut by 2 bases, the J end by 5 bases, with 7 bases between. CDR3 length: 12 residues. As DNA, the CDR3 is TGTGCCAGCAGCTTTCCGGAGGAGACCCAGTACTTC. Its protein is CASSFPEETQYF.